These 32 T cell receptor beta chains were sequenced from one sample in a study of graft-versus-host responses after intestinal transplantation (dated by TCRdb to the early 2020s). The sample's time point, from its label and the paper: cells obtained before transplantation from donor or recipient. The library was made by the immunoSEQ multiplex PCR assay. TCRdb retrieved this table from immuneACCESS and kept in-frame rearrangements only. Not all clones are present; in checked studies, unresolved V genes account for under half, and no reason is known for the remainder. For this sample there are roughly 120,000 clones; 90% appear just once. 0.18% of the sample is held by the ten biggest clonotypes. These receptors' targets are unknown. The sequencing used unstimulated CD4+ T cells sorted from spleen or lymph node cells, collected before intestinal transplant. These receptors all stem from a human donor who received an intestinal transplant.

V usage is TRBV13 and J usage is TRBJ1-3; the D is unclear. Germline V gene data show CDR1 as PRHDT and CDR2 as FYEKMQ (reference sequence). The CDR3 loop spans 15 amino acids. The V gene lost 0 bases and the J gene lost 4 bases, with 10 bases spanning the gap. Written as DNA, the CDR3 is TGTGCCAGCAGCTTAGGAGCCCTCACCGGAAACACCATATATTTT. The encoded protein is CASSLGALTGNTIYF.

The chain recombines TRBV15 with TRBJ2-4; TRBD2 agrees at 9 bases. Per germline, CDR1 LNHNV and CDR2 YYDKDF (reference sequence). V dropped 4 bases and J dropped 0; count of bases not matched to a gene: 4. The length of the CDR3 is 16 residues. The CDR3 coding sequence is TGTGCCACCAGCATCGCTAGCGGGGAAGCCAAAAACATTCAGTACTTC. The encoded protein is CATSIASGEAKNIQYF. Full variable domain (rest looked up from reference TRBV15 and TRBJ2-4): DAMVIQNPRYQVTQFGKPVTLSCSQTLNHNVMYWYQQKSSQAPKLLFHYYDKDFNNEADTPDNFQSRRPNTSFCFLDIRSPGLGDTAMYLCATSIASGEAKNIQYFGAGTRLSVL.

This clone was seen just once. Other DNA sequences in the same sample also yield this CDR3. The rearrangement joins TRBV18 to TRBJ2-1; D is unresolved. Germline CDR1 and CDR2: KGHSH and LQKENI. The V and J ends lost 3 bases and 0 bases respectively, with 3 bases between them. The length of the CDR3 is 13 residues. CDR3 DNA: TGTGCCAGCTCACCGAGCTCCTACAATGAGCAGTTCTTC. Translating gives CASSPSSYNEQFF.

In its sample, this clone was seen once. The chain combines TRBV28 with TRBJ1-1; D gene unclear. This CDR3 spans 14 amino acids. Germline CDR1 reads MDHEN; CDR2 reads SYDVKM. With 5 bases removed from V and 2 bases from J, the gap between germline ends came to 12 bases. This CDR3 is CASSPPGGNTEAFF. The CDR3 bases are TGTGCCAGCAGTCCCCCCGGCGGTAACACTGAAGCTTTCTTT.

The count of this clone is one. The J gene is TRBJ2-7, the V gene TRBV6-1, with D possibly TRBD2 on 5 matching bases. This CDR3 is built from 15 residues. V was trimmed by 2 bases and J by 5 bases, leaving 16 bases between them. The germline gives CDR1 MNHNS, CDR2 SASEGT. CDR3 in DNA: TGTGCCAGCAGTGAATCGCGGGTCCGGACGAACGAGCAGTACTTC. Encoded protein: CASSESRVRTNEQYF.

This chain joins TRBV18 and TRBJ2-3; TRBD2 might be the D (6 bases). Trimming left V 6 bases short and J 6 bases short, with 22 bases between. Looked up from germline, CDR1 is KGHSH and CDR2 is LQKENI. This CDR3 spans 16 amino acids. CDR3 sequence reads: CASSPGTDGASDTQYF. CDR3 nucleotides: TGTGCCAGCTCGCCAGGGACTGATGGGGCATCGGATACGCAGTATTTT. Filled out from reference TRBV18 and TRBJ2-3, the complete variable domain reads NAGVMQNPRHLVRRRGQEARLRCSPMKGHSHVYWYRQLPEEGLKFMVYLQKENIIDESGMPKERFSAEFPKEGPSILRIQQVVRGDSAAYFCASSPGTDGASDTQYFGPGTRLTVL.

The chain links TRBV2 to TRBJ1-4; D might be TRBD1 (5 bases). This CDR3 has 15 residues. With 4 bases removed from V and 5 bases from J, the gap between germline ends came to 14 bases. Germline V lookup: CDR1 SNHLY, CDR2 FYNNEI. DNA of the CDR3: TGTGCCAGCAGTGGACCCCTCGCAGGGAATGAAAAACTGTTTTTT. Translation gives CASSGPLAGNEKLFF.

The rearrangement joins TRBV19 to TRBJ1-1; D is ambiguous. Germline loops: CDR1 LNHDA, CDR2 SQIVND (reference sequence). V dropped 3 bases and J dropped 11 bases, with 19 bases sitting between them. CDR3 size: 14 residues. As DNA, the CDR3 is TGTGCCAGTAGTATTCTGGGCGGCGGGATTTGGGCTTTCTTT. Amino acids: CASSILGGGIWAFF.

The chain couples TRBV11-2 to TRBJ1-1, with D possibly being TRBD1 (5 bases). The CDR3 extends over 14 amino acids. The germline V gene has CDR1 SGHAT and CDR2 FQNNGV. V was trimmed by 3 bases and J by 4 bases, leaving 12 bases between them. The CDR3 loop reads CASSLSGVSTEAFF. CDR3 nucleotide sequence: TGTGCCAGCAGCTTGTCGGGGGTTAGCACTGAAGCTTTCTTT.

The chain joins TRBV7-3 to TRBJ1-1; D is ambiguous. V was pared by 2 bases and J by 4 bases, with 11 bases between. This CDR3 has 14 residues. Germline lookup yields CDR1 SGHTA and CDR2 FQGTGA. The chain's CDR3 is CASSLGLEGTEAFF. CDR3 coding DNA: TGTGCCAGCAGCTTAGGGTTGGAGGGCACTGAAGCTTTCTTT.

V gene TRBV5-1 combines with J gene TRBJ2-2; 13 positions match TRBD2. V shed 2 bases, J shed 0 bases, and the junction held 7 bases outside the gene matches. Germline assignment: CDR1 SGHRS and CDR2 YFSETQ. The CDR3 is 19 amino acids. Written as DNA, the CDR3 is TGCGCCAGCAGCTTCCGGACTAGCGGGGGCCGAGCGAACACCGGGGAGCTGTTTTTT. It codes for CASSFRTSGGRANTGELFF.

This rearrangement joins TRBV7-2 to TRBJ2-5; TRBD1 agrees at 9 bases. The DNA matches TRBJ2-7 better at its end, which makes the J call doubtful. The germline V gene encodes CDR1 SGHTA and CDR2 FQGNSA. The CDR3 consists of 16 residues. The CDR3 spells CASSLDAGTGYYEQYF. Written as DNA, the CDR3 is TGTGCCAGCAGCTTAGATGCCGGGACAGGGTACTACGAGCAGTACTTC.

The J gene is TRBJ2-1, the V gene TRBV7-2, with TRBD1 matching 8 bases. The J segment lost 4 bases and the V segment lost 7 bases, leaving 6 bases of the junction unmatched. The CDR3 has 14 residues. The germline CDR1 and CDR2 sequences are SGHTA and FQGNSA. DNA of the CDR3: TGTGCCAGCACCCGGACAGGGTCGTACAATGAGCAGTTCTTC. This sequence encodes CASTRTGSYNEQFF.

V gene TRBV6-5 combines with J gene TRBJ2-7, with 9 bases lining up with TRBD2. J gave up 3 bases and V 10 bases, and 10 bases lay outside the gene matches. The CDR3 totals 14 residues. Germline CDR1 reads MNHEY; CDR2 reads SVGAGI. The CDR3: CATQPLAGYYEQYF. DNA for the CDR3: TGTGCCACCCAACCTCTAGCGGGGTACTACGAGCAGTACTTC.

V gene TRBV10-3 combines with J gene TRBJ2-1, with D unresolved. The ends were cut back, 6 bases at V and 0 bases at J, with 6 bases in the middle. The CDR3 is made up of 13 amino acids. Germline CDR1 ENHRY, CDR2 SYGVKD. This chain's CDR3 is CAISTSSYNEQFF. For the CDR3, the DNA is TGTGCCATCAGCACGAGCTCCTACAATGAGCAGTTCTTC.

The rearrangement links TRBV7-3 to TRBJ2-2, with D uncertain. V was clipped by 0 bases and J by 4 bases, with 6 bases between them. The CDR3 has 14 residues. The germline gives CDR1 SGHTA, CDR2 FQGTGA. This chain's CDR3 is CASSLTASTGELFF. The CDR3, as DNA: TGTGCCAGCAGCTTAACGGCCAGCACCGGGGAGCTGTTTTTT.

J is TRBJ1-5 and V is TRBV7-9, with D unclear. The germline V and J ends were trimmed by 1 base and 0 bases, with 4 bases remaining between them. The CDR3 spans 14 residues. Germline V lookup: CDR1 SEHNR, CDR2 FQNEAQ (reference sequence). The CDR3 DNA follows: TGTGCCAGCAGCTTAGTCGGTAGCAATCAGCCCCAGCATTTT. This codes for CASSLVGSNQPQHF.

This sequence joins TRBV5-1 and TRBJ2-2, with TRBD2 as a possible D gene (5 bases). Per the germline V gene, CDR1 is SGHRS and CDR2 is YFSETQ. The CDR3 loop spans 16 amino acids. V gave up 0 bases and J gave up 4 bases, with 13 bases separating them. Here the CDR3 DNA reads TGCGCCAGCAGCTTGGTGGCTAGCAGGCGCACCGGGGAGCTGTTTTTT. This sequence encodes CASSLVASRRTGELFF. The complete variable domain, with remaining parts taken from reference TRBV5-1 and TRBJ2-2, reads KAGVTQTPRYLIKTRGQQVTLSCSPISGHRSVSWYQQTPGQGLQFLFEYFSETQRNKGNFPGRFSGRQFSNSRSEMNVSTLELGDSALYLCASSLVASRRTGELFFGEGSRLTVL.

This chain joins TRBV7-2 and TRBJ2-5; 15 nucleotides align to TRBD2. CDR3 length: 16 amino acids. J lost 2 bases, V lost 5 bases, and 3 bases had no gene match. The V gene's germline CDR1 is SGHTA and CDR2 FQGNSA. The CDR3 DNA reads TGTGCCAGCAGCCAAGGACTAGCGGGGGGGCAAGAGACCCAGTACTTC. Translation: CASSQGLAGGQETQYF.

J is TRBJ2-5 and V is TRBV18; tentatively, D is TRBD2 (6 bases). The CDR3 has 14 amino acids. V was clipped by 4 bases and J by 5 bases, with 14 bases between them. Germline lookup yields CDR1 KGHSH and CDR2 LQKENI. The CDR3 loop reads CASSQFQGGETQYF. The DNA for the CDR3 is TGTGCCAGCTCACAATTTCAAGGAGGGGAGACCCAGTACTTC.

This rearrangement joins TRBV7-9 to TRBJ1-4; D is unresolved. This CDR3 contains 14 residues. Germline values: CDR1 SEHNR, CDR2 FQNEAQ (reference sequence). The V end was cut by 3 bases, the J end by 0 bases, with 5 bases between. CDR3 nucleotide sequence: TGTGCCAGCAGCTTCCGAGCAACTAATGAAAAACTGTTTTTT. It yields the protein CASSFRATNEKLFF.

The gene calls are TRBV28 and TRBJ1-4; D is unclear. The germline V and J ends were trimmed by 8 bases and 6 bases, with 10 bases remaining between them. Germline V CDR1 and CDR2: MDHEN, SYDVKM. CDR3 length: 12 residues. CDR3 protein: CASFARDEKLFF. CDR3 in DNA: TGTGCCAGCTTTGCCCGAGATGAAAAACTGTTTTTT.

The rearrangement joins TRBV2 to TRBJ2-5; D may be TRBD2 (6 bases). Deletions cut 11 bases from V and 2 bases from J, with 15 bases between. Germline V gene lookup returns CDR1 SNHLY and CDR2 FYNNEI. The length of the CDR3 is 13 residues. CDR3 DNA sequence: TGTGCCGTAACGCGGGGCAGACAAGAGACCCAGTACTTC. Translating gives CAVTRGRQETQYF.

CDR3 nucleotides: TGTGCCAGCAGCGGGGGCCTCGGGACTAGCGGGAGGGTAGCCAAAAACATTCAGTACTTC. Amino acid sequence: CASSGGLGTSGRVAKNIQYF. The chain links TRBV9 to TRBJ2-4, with TRBD2 matching 16 bases. The CDR3 runs 20 residues. V shed 3 bases and J 0 bases; nucleotides not matched to a gene: 9. Germline V gives CDR1 SGDLS, CDR2 YYNGEE.

The V and J genes are TRBV7-2 and TRBJ2-1; TRBD2 aligns across 9 bases. This CDR3 has 16 amino acids. Unmatched junction bases numbered 14, after V lost 5 bases and J lost 9 bases. Germline V gene lookup returns CDR1 SGHTA and CDR2 FQGNSA. This chain's CDR3 is CASSGGAGGTFGEQFF. In nucleotides, the CDR3 is TGTGCCAGCAGCGGCGGCGCGGGGGGGACATTCGGTGAGCAGTTCTTC.

The chain has TRBV11-2 and TRBJ2-3; no clear D. There are 14 residues in the CDR3. Germline V gives CDR1 SGHAT, CDR2 FQNNGV. Trimming stripped 5 bases from V and 2 bases from J, with 11 bases between. Here the CDR3 reads CASSDGRPTDTQYF. Here the CDR3 DNA reads TGTGCCAGCAGCGACGGCAGGCCCACAGATACGCAGTATTTT.

The genes are TRBV19 and TRBJ1-1, with 10 bases matching TRBD1. This CDR3 is 16 amino acids long. Trimming took 6 bases from V and 2 from J; bases not matched to a gene: 9. Germline values: CDR1 LNHDA, CDR2 SQIVND (reference sequence). The CDR3 nucleotides are TGTGCCAGTAGACCGGGACAGGGGAAGAGAAACACTGAAGCTTTCTTT. Its protein product is CASRPGQGKRNTEAFF. Supplemented by reference TRBV19 and TRBJ1-1, the full variable domain reads DGGITQSPKYLFRKEGQNVTLSCEQNLNHDAMYWYRQDPGQGLRLIYYSQIVNDFQKGDIAEGYSVSREKKESFPLTVTSAQKNPTAFYLCASRPGQGKRNTEAFFGQGTRLTVV.

The chain joins TRBV14 to TRBJ1-1; D remains unclear. The CDR3 extends over 15 amino acids. Trimming removed 5 bases from V and 2 bases from J, with 15 bases in between. Germline CDR1 is SGHDN and CDR2 is FVKESK. CDR3 sequence reads: CASSSRQRTNTEAFF. As DNA, the CDR3 is TGTGCCAGCAGCTCGAGGCAGAGAACTAACACTGAAGCTTTCTTT.

The chain employs TRBV15 and TRBJ2-3; 7 nucleotides agree with TRBD2. V was pared by 6 bases and J by 5 bases, with 8 bases of the junction left unmatched. The CDR3 contains 14 residues. The germline V gene encodes CDR1 LNHNV and CDR2 YYDKDF (reference sequence). The CDR3 coding sequence is TGTGCCACCAGGTCGACTAGCAACCTAGATACGCAGTATTTT. Translated, it gives CATRSTSNLDTQYF.

The chain has TRBV27 and TRBJ1-1, with 7 bases aligning to TRBD1. The V and J ends lost 1 base and 5 bases, in that order; junction bases with no gene match: 13. This CDR3 is built from 17 residues. Germline CDR1 reads MNHEY; CDR2 reads SMNVEV (reference sequence). CDR3 DNA: TGTGCCAGCAGTTTATTCGGTTTTGACAGGGTAGGGACTGAAGCTTTCTTT. Amino acid sequence: CASSLFGFDRVGTEAFF.

Only one count was recorded for this clone. J is TRBJ1-4 and V is TRBV28, with TRBD1 matching 7 bases. V lost 4 bases to trimming and J lost 5 bases; unmatched junction nucleotides: 16. The germline CDR1 and CDR2 sequences are MDHEN and SYDVKM. The CDR3 has 18 amino acids. The CDR3 loop reads CASSSLKIRQGVNEKLFF. Written as DNA, the CDR3 is TGTGCCAGCAGTTCGCTCAAAATTCGACAGGGAGTAAATGAAAAACTGTTTTTT. The variable domain in full, completed from reference TRBV28 and TRBJ1-4, reads DVKVTQSSRYLVKRTGEKVFLECVQDMDHENMFWYRQDPGLGLRLIYFSYDVKMKEKGDIPEGYSVSREKKERFSLILESASTNQTSMYLCASSSLKIRQGVNEKLFFGSGTQLSVL.

The table lists this clone with a few counts. The V call is TRBV30, the J call TRBJ1-1; 9 positions agree with TRBD1. J lost 1 base, V lost 4 bases, and 7 bases had no gene match. Germline assignment: CDR1 GTSNPN and CDR2 SVGIG (reference sequence). The CDR3 extends over 15 amino acids. CDR3 bases: TGTGCCTGGAAGGGACAGGGTAGAACGAACACTGAAGCTTTCTTT. It yields the protein CAWKGQGRTNTEAFF.